These 3 T cell receptor beta chains were all obtained from the same sample, sequenced in a study of blood T cell repertoires in COVID-19. TCRdb's table, derived via immunoSEQ multiplex PCR, lists solely in-frame clones and lacks some. This table holds about 100,000 clones, roughly 85% found once. Sequencing was performed on peripheral blood. These receptors came from a human donor in a cohort sampled during active COVID-19.

The gene calls are TRBV18 and TRBJ1-1, with D hard to call. V was pared by 6 bases and J by 6 bases, with 11 bases between. The germline CDR1 and CDR2 sequences are KGHSH and LQKENI. CDR3 size: 12 residues. The DNA of the CDR3 is TGTGCCAGCTCTCAACAGAGACCTGAAGCTTTCTTT. It encodes CASSQQRPEAFF.

The chain carries TRBV11-2 and TRBJ2-1; 14 bases line up with TRBD2. CDR1 and CDR2 from the germline V gene are SGHAT and FQNNGV. Trimming removed 5 bases from V and 9 bases from J; junction bases left unmatched: 6. The CDR3 is 15 residues long. CDR3: CASSTTSGGASEQFF. The DNA for the CDR3 is TGTGCCAGCAGCACGACTAGCGGGGGGGCAAGTGAGCAGTTCTTC.

The chain couples TRBV28 to TRBJ1-1; 10 nucleotides match TRBD1. Germline V gene lookup returns CDR1 MDHEN and CDR2 SYDVKM. Trimming cost V 4 bases and J 6 bases; bases outside gene matches: 11. This CDR3 contains 16 residues. The CDR3 DNA reads TGTGCCAGCAGTTCGAGACAGGGGGCGTTGCGGTCTGAAGCTTTCTTT. This sequence encodes CASSSRQGALRSEAFF. The full variable domain, its missing parts supplied by reference TRBV28 and TRBJ1-1, is DVKVTQSSRYLVKRTGEKVFLECVQDMDHENMFWYRQDPGLGLRLIYFSYDVKMKEKGDIPEGYSVSREKKERFSLILESASTNQTSMYLCASSSRQGALRSEAFFGQGTRLTVV.